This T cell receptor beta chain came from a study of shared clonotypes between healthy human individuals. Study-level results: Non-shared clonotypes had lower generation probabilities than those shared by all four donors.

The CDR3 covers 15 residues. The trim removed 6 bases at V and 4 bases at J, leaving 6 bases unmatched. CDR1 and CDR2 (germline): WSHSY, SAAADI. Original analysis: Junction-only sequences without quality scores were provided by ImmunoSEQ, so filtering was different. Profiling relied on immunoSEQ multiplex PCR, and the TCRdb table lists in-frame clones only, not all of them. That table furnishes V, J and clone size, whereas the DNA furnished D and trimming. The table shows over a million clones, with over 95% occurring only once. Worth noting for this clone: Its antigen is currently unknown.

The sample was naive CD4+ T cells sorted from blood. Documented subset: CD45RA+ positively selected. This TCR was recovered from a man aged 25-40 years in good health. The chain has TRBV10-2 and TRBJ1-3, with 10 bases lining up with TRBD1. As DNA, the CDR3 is TGCGCCAGCAGCCGGGACAGGGGAGAAGGAAACACCATATATTTT. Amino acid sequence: CASSRDRGEGNTIYF.